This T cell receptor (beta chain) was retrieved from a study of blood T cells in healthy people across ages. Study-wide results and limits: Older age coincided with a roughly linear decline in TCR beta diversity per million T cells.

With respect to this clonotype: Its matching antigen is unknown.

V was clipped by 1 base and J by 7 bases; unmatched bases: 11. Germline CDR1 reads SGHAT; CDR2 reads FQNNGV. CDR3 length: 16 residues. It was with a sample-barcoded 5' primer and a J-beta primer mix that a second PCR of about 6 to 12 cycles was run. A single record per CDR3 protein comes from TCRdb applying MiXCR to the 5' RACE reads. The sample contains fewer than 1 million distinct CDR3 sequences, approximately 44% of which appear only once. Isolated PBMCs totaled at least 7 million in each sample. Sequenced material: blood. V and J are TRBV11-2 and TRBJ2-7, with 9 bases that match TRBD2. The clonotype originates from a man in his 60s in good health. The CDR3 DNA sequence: TGTGCCAGCAGCTTAGCCGGACGAGCGGGGGGAGTGGAGCAGTACTTC. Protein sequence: CASSLAGRAGGVEQYF.